This T cell receptor (beta chain) was captured in a study of CD8 T cells in Susac syndrome. CDR1 SQVTM and CDR2 ANQGSEA come from the germline V gene. CDR3 size: 12 residues. The V end was cut by 5 bases, the J end by 0 bases, with 4 bases between. This clonotype was seen only once. Negative isolation yielded CD8+ and CD4+ T cells; FACS enriched TEMRA cells. Reverse transcription of about 0.5 to 1 ug RNA used random hexamers. TCR beta CDR3 was amplified by immunoSEQ covering 54 Vbeta and 13 Jbeta. TCRdb re-called the immunoSEQ multiplex PCR reads with MiXCR, one entry per CDR3 protein. Among under 350,000 distinct CDR3 sequences listed, 92% were seen once.

V gene TRBV29-1 combines with J gene TRBJ2-2; D is ambiguous. The origin of this receptor is a human donor with multiple sclerosis. What was sequenced was CD4+ T cells from PBMCs. The CDR3 reads CSVYANTGELFF. As DNA, the CDR3 is TGCAGCGTTTACGCGAACACCGGGGAGCTGTTTTTT.